These 19 T cell receptor beta chains were all obtained from the same sample, sequenced in a study of T cell responses to AZD1222 COVID-19 vaccine. Sequencing was performed with immunoSEQ multiplex PCR; in TCRdb, only in-frame clones are kept and a portion is missing. This sample has 75,000 to 100,000 clones, with about 90% found just once. Source: peripheral blood, taken on day 0 of AZD1222 vaccination. The receptors come from an adult in good health.

This clone was found once. Germline is not matched at one junction end, which may reflect a read error. Other DNA sequences in this sample translate to the same CDR3. This chain connects TRBV9 to TRBJ2-5; D ambiguous. The germline CDR1 and CDR2 sequences are SGDLS and YYNGEE. This CDR3 contains 14 residues. CDR3 in DNA: TGTGCCAGCAGTGTAGACGAAGGACGGGAGACCCAGTACTTC. It yields the protein CASSVDEGRETQYF.

The genes are TRBV7-2 and TRBJ2-7; TRBD2 agrees at 8 bases. The germline V gene encodes CDR1 SGHTA and CDR2 FQGNSA. The CDR3 covers 15 residues. The ends lost 1 base at V and 4 bases at J; junction bases unmatched: 6. The CDR3 coding sequence is TGTGCCAGCAGCTTAGTTTGGACTAGCTCTTACGAGCAGTACTTC. The encoded protein is CASSLVWTSSYEQYF.

The chain is built from TRBV30 and TRBJ1-5, with D tentatively TRBD1 (6 bases). V dropped 3 bases and J dropped 9 bases, with 21 bases sitting between them. Germline V gives CDR1 GTSNPN, CDR2 SVGIG (reference sequence). CDR3 length: 15 amino acids. The CDR3 DNA follows: TGTGCCTGGAGCCCTCTGGGGGCGGGTCAGTGGCCCCAGCATTTT. Amino acids: CAWSPLGAGQWPQHF.

The V gene is TRBV28, the J gene TRBJ1-6; 7 bases line up with TRBD1. Germline CDR1 reads MDHEN; CDR2 reads SYDVKM. The length of the CDR3 is 14 residues. The J segment lost 9 bases and the V segment lost 4 bases, leaving 6 bases of the junction unmatched. CDR3 nucleotides: TGTGCCAGCAGTTCAGGGCAGGGGGGTTCACCCCTCCACTTT. It encodes CASSSGQGGSPLHF.

This chain joins TRBV18 and TRBJ1-1; a possible D gene is TRBD1 (5 bases). Trimming shortened V by 6 bases and J by 4 bases, and 9 bases separated the two germline ends. CDR3 length: 12 amino acids. Germline CDR1 reads KGHSH; CDR2 reads LQKENI. The CDR3 spells CASSSGTTEAFF. The CDR3 DNA reads as TGTGCCAGCTCTTCAGGGACCACTGAAGCTTTCTTT.

V usage is TRBV7-2 and J usage is TRBJ2-7; 7 positions agree with TRBD2. With 5 bases clipped from V and 2 bases from J, the junction kept 9 bases outside the gene matches. Germline CDR1 reads SGHTA; CDR2 reads FQGNSA. CDR3 size: 15 residues. In DNA, the CDR3 is TGTGCCAGCAGCCCGCGGGTCCTAGCGGCCTACGAGCAGTACTTC. Translating gives CASSPRVLAAYEQYF. Looking up the rest from reference TRBV7-2 and TRBJ2-7 gives the full variable domain: GAGVSQSPSNKVTEKGKDVELRCDPISGHTALYWYRQSLGQGLEFLIYFQGNSAPDKSGLPSDRFSAERTGGSVSTLTIQRTQQEDSAVYLCASSPRVLAAYEQYFGPGTRLTVT.

The chain uses TRBV13 and TRBJ1-5, with TRBD1 as a possible D gene (5 bases). Germline V gene data show CDR1 as PRHDT and CDR2 as FYEKMQ (reference sequence). CDR3 length equals 14 residues. Trimming cost V 3 bases and J 2 bases, with 8 bases left between them. The CDR3 reads CASSLGGGNQPQHF. The CDR3 DNA is TGTGCCAGCAGCTTGGGGGGAGGCAATCAGCCCCAGCATTTT. The full variable domain, in which reference TRBV13 and TRBJ1-5 provide the parts outside the CDR3, is AAGVIQSPRHLIKEKRETATLKCYPIPRHDTVYWYQQGPGQDPQFLISFYEKMQSDKGSIPDRFSAQQFSDYHSELNMSSLELGDSALYFCASSLGGGNQPQHFGDGTRLSIL.

CDR3 residues: CASSSTPTRVSV. The CDR3 DNA reads as TGTGCCAGCAGTTCCACCCCAACCAGGGTCTCGGTC. The V call is TRBV28, the J call TRBJ2-7; D may be TRBD1 (5 bases). CDR1 and CDR2 (germline): MDHEN, SYDVKM. The CDR3 length is 12 residues.

The chain has TRBV19 and TRBJ2-3, with TRBD2 matching 7 bases. The J segment lost 6 bases and the V segment lost 10 bases, leaving 13 bases of the junction unmatched. Germline assignment: CDR1 LNHDA and CDR2 SQIVND (reference sequence). There are 14 residues in the CDR3. The CDR3: CATSVPGGGDTQYF. The CDR3 coding sequence is TGTGCCACCAGCGTCCCGGGAGGAGGGGATACGCAGTATTTT.

V is TRBV19 and J is TRBJ2-2; D might be TRBD2 (5 bases). The CDR3 spans 17 residues. The V gene's germline CDR1 is LNHDA and CDR2 SQIVND (reference sequence). The V end was cut by 6 bases, the J end by 2 bases, with 19 bases between. In nucleotides, the CDR3 is TGTGCCAGTAGACCCGATAGGCCGGGATTCAACACCGGGGAGCTGTTTTTT. Amino acids: CASRPDRPGFNTGELFF.

The rearrangement joins TRBV5-1 to TRBJ1-2, with TRBD1 matching 9 bases. This CDR3 is 17 amino acids long. Germline CDR1 SGHRS, CDR2 YFSETQ. V lost 2 bases, J lost 4 bases, and 12 bases stayed unmatched. CDR3 nucleotides: TGCGCCAGCAGCTTAACCCAAACCGGGACAGGGACCTATGGCTACACCTTC. This gives the protein CASSLTQTGTGTYGYTF.

This clone was detected only once. CDR3 bases: TGTGCCATCAGTGAGTCGAGAGGGACCAACACTGAAGCTTTCTTT. Translating gives CAISESRGTNTEAFF. The rearrangement joins TRBV10-3 to TRBJ1-1, with a possible D match to TRBD1 (5 bases). The germline V gene has CDR1 ENHRY and CDR2 SYGVKD. V lost 0 bases and J lost 2, with 10 bases in between. The CDR3 spans 15 residues.

The chain combines TRBV28 with TRBJ1-6; D may be TRBD1 (5 bases). CDR3 length equals 15 residues. V lost 2 bases, J lost 11 bases, and 16 bases lay in between. The germline V gene has CDR1 MDHEN and CDR2 SYDVKM. The CDR3 region is CASSLGSASRAPLHF. The DNA for the CDR3 is TGTGCCAGCAGTTTAGGGTCGGCTTCCAGGGCACCCCTCCACTTT.

The genes are TRBV19 and TRBJ2-5; D is ambiguous. The CDR3 contains 16 residues. The V gene's germline CDR1 is LNHDA and CDR2 SQIVND (reference sequence). Trimming pared 5 bases from V and 2 bases from J, leaving 18 bases between. For the CDR3, the DNA is TGTGCCAGTAGTTCCGCACTCCGTGGGCCTCAAGAGACCCAGTACTTC. Translating it yields CASSSALRGPQETQYF.

The V and J genes are TRBV28 and TRBJ1-1, with no clear D. The germline CDR1 and CDR2 sequences are MDHEN and SYDVKM. This CDR3 contains 15 residues. Between the trimmed V and J ends, which lost 7 bases and 2 bases, there was a span of 17 bases. The CDR3 sequence: CASIAAGSANTEAFF. CDR3 bases: TGTGCCAGCATTGCCGCGGGCAGTGCTAACACTGAAGCTTTCTTT.

In DNA form, the CDR3 reads TGTGCCACCAGTGAGGCTAGCGCCCACGAGCAGTACTTC. It specifies CATSEASAHEQYF. The chain has TRBV24-1 and TRBJ2-7; weak D call: TRBD2 (6 bases). The V gene lost 4 bases and the J gene lost 5 bases, with 11 bases spanning the gap. This CDR3 has 13 residues. The germline gives CDR1 KGHDR, CDR2 SFDVKD.

The chain uses TRBV12-3 or TRBV12-4 and TRBJ1-1; no clear D gene. This CDR3 region has 13 residues. Trimming pared 4 bases from V and 3 bases from J, leaving 9 bases between. The CDR3 sequence: CASSSPGHTEAFF. The CDR3 DNA follows: TGTGCCAGCAGTTCCCCAGGACACACTGAAGCTTTCTTT.

V gene TRBV19 combines with J gene TRBJ2-7; 7 nucleotides match TRBD1. This CDR3 is built from 15 residues. The germline V gene encodes CDR1 LNHDA and CDR2 SQIVND (reference sequence). The junction had 9 bases not matched to a gene; V was cut back by 2 bases and J by 5 bases. This chain's CDR3 is CASSITPTGIHEQYF. The CDR3 coding sequence is TGTGCCAGTAGTATAACCCCGACAGGGATCCACGAGCAGTACTTC.

The V call is TRBV7-9, the J call TRBJ2-7; no definite D call. The CDR3 is made up of 12 amino acids. The germline V gene has CDR1 SEHNR and CDR2 FQNEAQ (reference sequence). V gave up 3 bases and J gave up 4 bases, with 7 bases separating them. CDR3 bases: TGTGCCAGCAGCTTCCCGAGTTACGAGCAGTACTTC. Translating gives CASSFPSYEQYF.